The next 5 T cell receptor beta chains were all read from a single sample in a study of blood T cell repertoires in COVID-19 (dated by TCRdb to 2018 to 2020). The receptor library was made with the immunoSEQ multiplex PCR assay. TCRdb limited this immuneACCESS table to in-frame rearrangements with V and J called. A share of clones is missing; checked studies link under half to unresolved V genes, and the rest is unexplained. In all, the sample holds about 180,000 clones, and about 91% of those were seen once. Around 2.3% of the sample is in the top ten clones. Source material: PBMCs or T cells enriched from blood (not recorded which). The source is a woman aged 35 to 49 with acute COVID-19.

As concerns this clone: The same CDR3 also results from other DNA sequences found in this sample. CDR3 amino acids: CASSPGGNTGELFF. The CDR3 DNA is TGTGCCAGCAGCCCGGGCGGGAATACCGGGGAGCTGTTTTTT. The gene calls are TRBV9 and TRBJ2-2, with a weak D call TRBD2 (6 bases). The V end was cut by 4 bases, the J end by 5 bases, with 12 bases between. This CDR3 spans 14 amino acids. Germline V gene data show CDR1 as SGDLS and CDR2 as YYNGEE. The full variable domain, in which reference TRBV9 and TRBJ2-2 provide the parts outside the CDR3, is DSGVTQTPKHLITATGQRVTLRCSPRSGDLSVYWYQQSLDQGLQFLIQYYNGEERAKGNILERFSAQQFPDLHSELNLSSLELGDSALYFCASSPGGNTGELFFGEGSRLTVL.

This chain links TRBV7-6 with TRBJ1-3; 9 bases line up with TRBD1. Germline loops: CDR1 SGHVS, CDR2 FNYEAQ. This CDR3 has 16 amino acids. With 6 bases clipped from V and 0 bases from J, the junction kept 6 bases outside the gene matches. The CDR3 DNA reads as TGTGCCAGCAGTTCAGAGACAGGGGGCTCTGGAAACACCATATATTTT. This gives the protein CASSSETGGSGNTIYF.

V usage is TRBV25-1 and J usage is TRBJ1-1, with D perhaps matching TRBD1 (5 bases). The germline V gene has CDR1 MGHDK and CDR2 SYGVNS. Trimming pared 4 bases from V and 4 bases from J, leaving 10 bases between. The CDR3 runs 13 residues. CDR3 nucleotide sequence: TGTGCCAGCAGTGGCCAGGGTCGCACTGAAGCTTTCTTT. Its translation is CASSGQGRTEAFF.

The rearrangement joins TRBV29-1 to TRBJ1-1, with a possible D match to TRBD1 (5 bases). CDR3 length: 13 amino acids. The V gene's germline CDR1 is SQVTM and CDR2 ANQGSEA. The V end lost 3 bases, the J end lost 2 bases, and 10 bases lay between the germline ends. CDR3 in amino acids: CSVENRINTEAFF. In nucleotides, the CDR3 is TGCAGCGTTGAGAACAGGATAAACACTGAAGCTTTCTTT.

The chain carries TRBV19 and TRBJ2-1; 15 nucleotides match TRBD2. Germline loops: CDR1 LNHDA, CDR2 SQIVND (reference sequence). With V trimmed by 4 bases and J by 9 bases, 7 bases remained unmatched. This CDR3 spans 16 amino acids. CDR3 protein: CASSKPGLAGGSEQFF. The CDR3 coding sequence is TGTGCCAGTAGTAAGCCGGGACTAGCGGGAGGAAGTGAGCAGTTCTTC.